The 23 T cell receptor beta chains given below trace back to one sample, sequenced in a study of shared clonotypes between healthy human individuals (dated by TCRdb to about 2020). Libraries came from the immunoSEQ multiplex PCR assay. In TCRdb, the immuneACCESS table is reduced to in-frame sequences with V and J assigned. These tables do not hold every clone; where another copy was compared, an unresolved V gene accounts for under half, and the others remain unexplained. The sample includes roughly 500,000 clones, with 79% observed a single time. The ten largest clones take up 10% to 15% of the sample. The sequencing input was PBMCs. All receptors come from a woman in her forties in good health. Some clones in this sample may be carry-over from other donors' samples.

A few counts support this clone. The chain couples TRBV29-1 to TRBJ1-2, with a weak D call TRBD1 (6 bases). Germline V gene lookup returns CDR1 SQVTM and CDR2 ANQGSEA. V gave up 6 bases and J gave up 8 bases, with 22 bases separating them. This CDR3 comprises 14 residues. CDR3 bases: TGCAGCGTCGGAGGGACAATAACCGGAGGAGGCTACACCTTC. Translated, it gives CSVGGTITGGGYTF.

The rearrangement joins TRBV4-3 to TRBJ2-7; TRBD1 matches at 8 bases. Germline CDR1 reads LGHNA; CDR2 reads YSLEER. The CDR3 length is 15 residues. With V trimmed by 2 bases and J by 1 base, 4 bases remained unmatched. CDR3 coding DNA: TGCGCCAGCAGCCAATTCAGGGGGCAATCCTACGAGCAGTACTTC. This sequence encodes CASSQFRGQSYEQYF.

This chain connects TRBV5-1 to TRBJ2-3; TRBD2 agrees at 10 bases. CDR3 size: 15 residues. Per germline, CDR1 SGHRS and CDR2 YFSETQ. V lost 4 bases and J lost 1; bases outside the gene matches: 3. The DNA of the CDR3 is TGCGCCAGCAGCACAGGACTAGCGGGCACAGATACGCAGTATTTT. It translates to CASSTGLAGTDTQYF.

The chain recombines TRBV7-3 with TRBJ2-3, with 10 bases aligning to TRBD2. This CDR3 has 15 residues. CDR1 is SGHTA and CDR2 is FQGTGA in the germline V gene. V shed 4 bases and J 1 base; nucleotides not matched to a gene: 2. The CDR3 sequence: CASSSGLAGTDTQYF. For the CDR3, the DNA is TGTGCCAGCAGCTCCGGACTAGCGGGCACAGATACGCAGTATTTT. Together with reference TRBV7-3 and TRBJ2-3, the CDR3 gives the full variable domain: GAGVSQTPSNKVTEKGKYVELRCDPISGHTALYWYRQSLGQGPEFLIYFQGTGAADDSGLPNDRFFAVRPEGSVSTLKIQRTERGDSAVYLCASSSGLAGTDTQYFGPGTRLTVL.

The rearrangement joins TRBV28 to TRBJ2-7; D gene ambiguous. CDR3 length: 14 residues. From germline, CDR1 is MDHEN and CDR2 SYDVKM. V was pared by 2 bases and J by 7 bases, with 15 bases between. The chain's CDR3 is CASSLGTRIREQYF. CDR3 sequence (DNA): TGTGCCAGCAGTTTAGGAACCAGAATACGGGAGCAGTACTTC.

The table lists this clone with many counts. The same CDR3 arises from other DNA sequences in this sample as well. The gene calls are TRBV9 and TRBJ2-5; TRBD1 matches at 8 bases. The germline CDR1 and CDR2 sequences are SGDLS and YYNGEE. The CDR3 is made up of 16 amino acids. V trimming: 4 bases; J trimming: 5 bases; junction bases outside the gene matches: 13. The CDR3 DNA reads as TGTGCCAGCAGCCCCGCACAGGGGGATGGTCAGGAGACCCAGTACTTC. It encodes CASSPAQGDGQETQYF.

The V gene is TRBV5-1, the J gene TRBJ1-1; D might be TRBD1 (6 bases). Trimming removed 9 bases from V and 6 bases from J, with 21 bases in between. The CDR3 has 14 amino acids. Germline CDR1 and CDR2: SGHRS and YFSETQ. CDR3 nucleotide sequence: TGCGCCACAAGACCCGGGGGGCGAGACCCTGAAGCTTTCTTT. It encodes CATRPGGRDPEAFF.

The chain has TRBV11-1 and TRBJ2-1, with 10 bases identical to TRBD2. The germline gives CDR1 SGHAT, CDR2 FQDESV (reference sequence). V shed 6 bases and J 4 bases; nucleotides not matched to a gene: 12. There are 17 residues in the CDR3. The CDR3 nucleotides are TGTGCCAGCAGTTCTCCGGGACTAGCGAATTCTTACAATGAGCAGTTCTTC. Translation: CASSSPGLANSYNEQFF.

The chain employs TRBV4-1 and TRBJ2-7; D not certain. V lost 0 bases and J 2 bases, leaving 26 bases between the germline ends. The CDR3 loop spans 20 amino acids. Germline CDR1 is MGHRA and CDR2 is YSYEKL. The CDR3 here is CASSQDRRRLVGEPTYEQYF. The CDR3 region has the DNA TGCGCCAGCAGCCAAGACAGACGCCGGCTGGTCGGCGAGCCTACCTACGAGCAGTACTTC.

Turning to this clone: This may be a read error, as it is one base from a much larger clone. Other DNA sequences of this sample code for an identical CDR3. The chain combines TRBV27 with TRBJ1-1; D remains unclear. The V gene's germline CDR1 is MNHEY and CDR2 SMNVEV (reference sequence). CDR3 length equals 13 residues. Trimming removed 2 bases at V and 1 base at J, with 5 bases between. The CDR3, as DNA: TGTGCCAGCAGTTTAAACAGGAACACTGAAGCTTTCTTT. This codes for CASSLNRNTEAFF.

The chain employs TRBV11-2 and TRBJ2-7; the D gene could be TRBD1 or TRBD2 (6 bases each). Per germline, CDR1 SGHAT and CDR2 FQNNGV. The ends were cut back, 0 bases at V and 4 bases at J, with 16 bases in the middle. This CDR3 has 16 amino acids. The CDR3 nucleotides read TGTGCCAGCAGCTTAGATATAGGGGGGAGTACTTACGAGCAGTACTTC. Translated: CASSLDIGGSTYEQYF.

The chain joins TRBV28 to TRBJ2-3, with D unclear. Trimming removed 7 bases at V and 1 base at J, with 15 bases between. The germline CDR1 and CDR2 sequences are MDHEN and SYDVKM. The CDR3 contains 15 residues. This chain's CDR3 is CASNMVGPRTDTQYF. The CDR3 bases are TGTGCCAGCAATATGGTTGGGCCCCGCACAGATACGCAGTATTTT.

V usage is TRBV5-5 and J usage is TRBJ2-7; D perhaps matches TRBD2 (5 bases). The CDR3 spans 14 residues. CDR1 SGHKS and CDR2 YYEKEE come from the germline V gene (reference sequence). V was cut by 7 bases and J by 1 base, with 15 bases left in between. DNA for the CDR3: TGTGCCAGCGGCCGCGGGTCCCAATCCTACGAGCAGTACTTC. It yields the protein CASGRGSQSYEQYF.

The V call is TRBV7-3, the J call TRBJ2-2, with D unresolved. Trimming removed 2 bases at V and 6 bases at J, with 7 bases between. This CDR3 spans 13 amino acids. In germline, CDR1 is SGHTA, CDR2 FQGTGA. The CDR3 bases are TGTGCCAGCAGCTTAGTGGCGGCCGGGGAGCTGTTTTTT. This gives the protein CASSLVAAGELFF.

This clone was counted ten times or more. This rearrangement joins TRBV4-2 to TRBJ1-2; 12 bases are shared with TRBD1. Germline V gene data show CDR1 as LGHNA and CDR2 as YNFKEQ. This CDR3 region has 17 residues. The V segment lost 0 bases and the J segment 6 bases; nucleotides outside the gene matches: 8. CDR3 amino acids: CASSQETGTGGGNGYTF. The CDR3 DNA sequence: TGTGCCAGCAGCCAAGAAACCGGGACAGGGGGCGGGAATGGCTACACCTTC.

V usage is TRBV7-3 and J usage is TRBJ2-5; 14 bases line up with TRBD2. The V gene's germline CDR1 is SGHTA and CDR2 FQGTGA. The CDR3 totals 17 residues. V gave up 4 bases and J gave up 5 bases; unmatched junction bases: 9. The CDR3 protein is CASSWPGTSGSVETQYF. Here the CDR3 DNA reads TGTGCCAGCAGCTGGCCCGGGACTAGCGGGAGTGTGGAGACCCAGTACTTC.

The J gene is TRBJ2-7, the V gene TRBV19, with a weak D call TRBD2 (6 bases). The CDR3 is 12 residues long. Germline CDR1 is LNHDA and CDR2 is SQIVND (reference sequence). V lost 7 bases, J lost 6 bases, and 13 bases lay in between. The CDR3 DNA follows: TGTGCCAGTAACGATCGGGGGTCCGAGCAGTACTTC. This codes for CASNDRGSEQYF. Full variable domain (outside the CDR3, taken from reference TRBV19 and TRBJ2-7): DGGITQSPKYLFRKEGQNVTLSCEQNLNHDAMYWYRQDPGQGLRLIYYSQIVNDFQKGDIAEGYSVSREKKESFPLTVTSAQKNPTAFYLCASNDRGSEQYFGPGTRLTVT.

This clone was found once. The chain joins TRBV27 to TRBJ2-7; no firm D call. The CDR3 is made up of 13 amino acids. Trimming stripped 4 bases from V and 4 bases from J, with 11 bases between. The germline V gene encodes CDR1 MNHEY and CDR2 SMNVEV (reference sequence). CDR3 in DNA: TGTGCCAGCAGTTGGCGTACCTCTTACGAGCAGTACTTC. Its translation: CASSWRTSYEQYF.

CDR3: CASSWGGRAVEQFF. The CDR3 DNA reads TGTGCCAGCAGTTGGGGCGGGAGGGCCGTTGAGCAGTTCTTC. The rearrangement uses TRBV28 and TRBJ2-1, with 9 positions matching TRBD2. J gave up 9 bases and V 4 bases, and 7 bases lay outside the gene matches. The CDR3 totals 14 residues. Per the germline V gene, CDR1 is MDHEN and CDR2 is SYDVKM.

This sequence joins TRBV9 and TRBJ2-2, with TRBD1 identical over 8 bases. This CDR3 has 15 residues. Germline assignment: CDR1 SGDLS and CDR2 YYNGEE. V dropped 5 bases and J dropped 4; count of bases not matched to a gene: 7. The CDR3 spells CASRADRGITGELFF. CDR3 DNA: TGTGCCAGCAGGGCAGACAGGGGTATCACCGGGGAGCTGTTTTTT.

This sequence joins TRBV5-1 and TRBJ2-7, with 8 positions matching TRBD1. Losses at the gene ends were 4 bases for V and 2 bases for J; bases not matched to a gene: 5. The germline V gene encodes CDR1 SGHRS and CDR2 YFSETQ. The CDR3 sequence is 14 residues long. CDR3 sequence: CASSRTGTAYEQYF. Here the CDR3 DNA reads TGCGCCAGCAGCAGGACAGGGACGGCCTACGAGCAGTACTTC.

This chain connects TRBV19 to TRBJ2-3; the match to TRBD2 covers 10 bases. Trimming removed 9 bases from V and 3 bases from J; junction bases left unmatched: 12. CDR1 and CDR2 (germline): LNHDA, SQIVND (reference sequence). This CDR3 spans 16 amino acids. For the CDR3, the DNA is TGTGCCAGCGATGGGGCTAGCGGGAGTCGGACAGATACGCAGTATTTT. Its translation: CASDGASGSRTDTQYF. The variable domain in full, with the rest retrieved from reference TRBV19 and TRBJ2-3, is DGGITQSPKYLFRKEGQNVTLSCEQNLNHDAMYWYRQDPGQGLRLIYYSQIVNDFQKGDIAEGYSVSREKKESFPLTVTSAQKNPTAFYLCASDGASGSRTDTQYFGPGTRLTVL.

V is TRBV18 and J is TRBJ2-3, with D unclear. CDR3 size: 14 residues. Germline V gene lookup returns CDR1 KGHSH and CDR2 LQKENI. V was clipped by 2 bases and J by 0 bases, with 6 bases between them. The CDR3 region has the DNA TGTGCCAGCTCACCAATAGACAGCACAGATACGCAGTATTTT. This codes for CASSPIDSTDTQYF.